The T cell receptor beta chain described here comes from a study of T cells in Graves' hyperthyroidism and ophthalmopathy. About the study: Blood from the periphery was taken at initial diagnosis, before any treatment. Whole-study findings and limits: Researchers found most expanded thyroid clonotypes above 0.001 in blood as well.

Ophthalmopathy patients all had a Clinical Activity Score of at least 3, a NOSPECS grade of at least 4 and disease under 3 months old. The authors obtained PBMCs from roughly 9.7 ml of fresh peripheral blood. Authors of the study amplified TCR beta CDR3 regions from RNA transcripts. The primer set for the first-round RT-PCR of the TCR CDR3 was HTBI. TCRdb passed the multiplex PCR reads through MiXCR, listing each CDR3 protein once. The repertoire holds hundreds of thousands of distinct CDR3 sequences, with approximately 15% as singletons. This clonotype appeared many times. What it binds is not known. V shed 6 bases and J 5 bases; nucleotides not matched to a gene: 12. The germline CDR1 and CDR2 sequences are MNHEY and SVGEGT. This CDR3 has 17 residues.

This receptor was identified in a woman in her 50s with Graves' ophthalmopathy. The sequenced sample was blood. This sequence joins TRBV6-2 or TRBV6-3 and TRBJ2-3, with 12 bases identical to TRBD2. CDR3 DNA sequence: TGTGCCAGCAGAGCCACAAAGACTAGCGGGAGTAAAGATACGCAGTATTTT. This gives the protein CASRATKTSGSKDTQYF.